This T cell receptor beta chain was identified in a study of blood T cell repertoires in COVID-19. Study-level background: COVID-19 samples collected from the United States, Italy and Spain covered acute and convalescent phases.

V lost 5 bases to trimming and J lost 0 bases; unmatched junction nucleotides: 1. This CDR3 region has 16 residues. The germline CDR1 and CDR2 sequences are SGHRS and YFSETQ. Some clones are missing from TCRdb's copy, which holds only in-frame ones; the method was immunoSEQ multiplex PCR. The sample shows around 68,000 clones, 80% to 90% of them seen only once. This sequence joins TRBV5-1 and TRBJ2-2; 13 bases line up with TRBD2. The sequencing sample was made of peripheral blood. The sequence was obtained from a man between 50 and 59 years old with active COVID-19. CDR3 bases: TGCGCCAGCAGTGGGACTAGCGGGACGAACACCGGGGAGCTGTTTTTT. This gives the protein CASSGTSGTNTGELFF. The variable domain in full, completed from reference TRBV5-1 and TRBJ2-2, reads KAGVTQTPRYLIKTRGQQVTLSCSPISGHRSVSWYQQTPGQGLQFLFEYFSETQRNKGNFPGRFSGRQFSNSRSEMNVSTLELGDSALYLCASSGTSGTNTGELFFGEGSRLTVL.